These 10 T cell receptor beta chains originate from one sample sequenced in a study of cytomegalovirus exposure and HLA in healthy donors. Repertoires were generated with immunoSEQ multiplex PCR, while TCRdb's copy carries only in-frame clones and drops some. The table records more than 140,000 clones, 85% to 90% of them present only once. Sequences were obtained from PBMCs. The receptors come from a woman aged 18 to 35 in good health and CMV-seropositive.

The chain links TRBV9 to TRBJ2-5; D may be TRBD1 (6 bases). Germline CDR1 SGDLS, CDR2 YYNGEE. V was pared by 4 bases and J by 1 base, with 14 bases between. This CDR3 is built from 15 residues. For the CDR3, the DNA is TGTGCCAGCAGCCCCCCAACAGGGCTCCAAGAGACCCAGTACTTC. It is translated as CASSPPTGLQETQYF.

The rearrangement uses TRBV2 and TRBJ2-3, with D maybe TRBD2 (6 bases). Germline values: CDR1 SNHLY, CDR2 FYNNEI. The length of the CDR3 is 13 residues. Trimming pared 8 bases from V and 4 bases from J, leaving 13 bases between. CDR3 sequence: CASSRGGADTQYF. CDR3 bases: TGTGCCAGCTCCAGAGGCGGGGCAGATACGCAGTATTTT.

The rearrangement joins TRBV29-1 to TRBJ2-1; 7 bases map to TRBD2. The J segment lost 1 base and the V segment lost 7 bases, leaving 1 base of the junction unmatched. The CDR3 totals 12 residues. Germline V CDR1 and CDR2: SQVTM, ANQGSEA. This CDR3 is CSAGRSYNEQFF. CDR3 in DNA: TGCAGCGCCGGGAGGTCCTACAATGAGCAGTTCTTC.

This chain connects TRBV30 to TRBJ1-1; D unresolved. Trimming left V 5 bases short and J 4 bases short, with 14 bases between. The CDR3 is 13 amino acids. Germline lookup yields CDR1 GTSNPN and CDR2 SVGIG (reference sequence). The CDR3 bases are TGTGCCTGGGATTTCGCGCGGGGCACTGAAGCTTTCTTT. It translates to CAWDFARGTEAFF.

This rearrangement joins TRBV11-3 to TRBJ1-3, with unresolved D. Germline CDR1 reads SGHNT; CDR2 reads YENEEA. CDR3 size: 13 residues. Trimming left V 5 bases short and J 8 bases short, with 13 bases between. The CDR3 DNA sequence: TGTGCCAGCAGCACTCTCCTAGGCGACACCATATATTTT. Protein: CASSTLLGDTIYF. The variable domain in full, completed from reference TRBV11-3 and TRBJ1-3, reads EAGVVQSPRYKIIEKKQPVAFWCNPISGHNTLYWYLQNLGQGPELLIRYENEEAVDDSQLPKDRFSAERLKGVDSTLKIQPAELGDSAVYLCASSTLLGDTIYFGEGSWLTVV.

The J gene is TRBJ2-2, the V gene TRBV30, with D maybe TRBD1 (5 bases). The germline V gene has CDR1 GTSNPN and CDR2 SVGIG (reference sequence). V lost 4 bases to trimming and J lost 4 bases, with 19 bases between them. The CDR3 runs to 16 residues. CDR3 residues: CAWMTRRLQGTGELFF. Written as DNA, the CDR3 is TGTGCCTGGATGACCCGACGCCTTCAGGGCACCGGGGAGCTGTTTTTT.

The chain links TRBV19 to TRBJ2-2, with a tentative D call TRBD1 (6 bases). V was cut by 7 bases and J by 1 base, with 13 bases left in between. Germline CDR1 and CDR2: LNHDA and SQIVND (reference sequence). The length of the CDR3 is 15 residues. The CDR3 DNA is TGTGCCAGTATAAGGGGGACGGGGAACACCGGGGAGCTGTTTTTT. It yields the protein CASIRGTGNTGELFF.

This clone was seen only a few times. The chain carries TRBV6-1 and TRBJ1-2, with a possible D match to TRBD1 (5 bases). Trimming stripped 5 bases from V and 3 bases from J, with 10 bases between. Germline V gene sequence: CDR1 MNHNS, CDR2 SASEGT. The length of the CDR3 is 13 residues. CDR3 amino acids: CASSLDRDYGYTF. CDR3 bases: TGTGCCAGCAGTTTAGACAGAGACTATGGCTACACCTTC.

The chain has TRBV10-3 and TRBJ2-7; TRBD2 is a possible D gene (6 bases). Trimming took off 7 bases at V and 3 bases at J, with 13 bases between the two ends. Germline CDR1 reads ENHRY; CDR2 reads SYGVKD. The CDR3 extends over 13 amino acids. This CDR3 is CAIKTDGGYEQYF. The CDR3 region has the DNA TGTGCCATCAAGACGGACGGGGGCTACGAGCAGTACTTC.

V gene TRBV2 combines with J gene TRBJ1-2; tentative D call: TRBD1 (5 bases). V lost 3 bases and J 4 bases, leaving 12 bases between the germline ends. The CDR3 spans 14 residues. Per the germline V gene, CDR1 is SNHLY and CDR2 is FYNNEI. DNA of the CDR3: TGTGCCAGCAGTGACGCGGGGGGAGGCTATGGCTACACCTTC. Its translation is CASSDAGGGYGYTF.